Listed here are 9 T cell receptor beta chains from one sample, sequenced in a study of T cell changes during pregnancy in multiple sclerosis. Measured with immunoSEQ multiplex PCR; TCRdb has only the in-frame clones, and not every one. Of tens of thousands of clones listed, around 89% were seen once; the top ten hold approximately 10%. The sample in question was CD8+ T cells from peripheral blood mononuclear cells, obtained in the third trimester of pregnancy. These receptors originate from a female donor with multiple sclerosis, enrolled in a pregnancy study.

This rearrangement joins TRBV2 to TRBJ2-3; 8 bases align to TRBD1. Germline V gene lookup returns CDR1 SNHLY and CDR2 FYNNEI. The CDR3 runs 14 residues. Trimming cost V 6 bases and J 4 bases; bases outside gene matches: 6. The CDR3, as DNA: TGTGCCAGCAGCGCAGGGGGCGGGGCAGATACGCAGTATTTT. Translating it yields CASSAGGGADTQYF.

This chain uses TRBV6-1 with TRBJ1-2, with no clear D. The CDR3 sequence is 11 residues long. Germline V gene sequence: CDR1 MNHNS, CDR2 SASEGT. V was clipped by 6 bases and J by 4 bases, with 6 bases between them. For the CDR3, the DNA is TGTGCCAGCAGGCGCGCCTATGGCTACACCTTC. Protein product: CASRRAYGYTF.

The genes are TRBV7-6 and TRBJ2-1, with D possibly TRBD2 on 5 matching bases. CDR3 length: 15 residues. V lost 4 bases to trimming and J lost 7 bases, with 17 bases between them. Germline CDR1 reads SGHVS; CDR2 reads FNYEAQ. CDR3 in DNA: TGTGCCAGCAGCTCGGAGGACGGATCCGGGAATGAGCAGTTCTTC. The encoded protein is CASSSEDGSGNEQFF.

The gene calls are TRBV9 and TRBJ1-2, with 8 bases identical to TRBD1. CDR1 SGDLS and CDR2 YYNGEE come from the germline V gene. With 0 bases clipped from V and 5 bases from J, the junction kept 0 bases outside the gene matches. CDR3 size: 13 residues. CDR3 loop: CASSVGTGYGYTF. The CDR3 bases are TGTGCCAGCAGCGTAGGGACAGGGTATGGCTACACCTTC.

V usage is TRBV30 and J usage is TRBJ2-1; 9 bases fit TRBD2. Losses at the gene ends were 5 bases for V and 0 bases for J; bases not matched to a gene: 5. In germline, CDR1 is GTSNPN, CDR2 SVGIG (reference sequence). The CDR3 covers 15 residues. The DNA for the CDR3 is TGTGCCTGGGCCCCACTAGCGGGCTCCTACAATGAGCAGTTCTTC. It is translated as CAWAPLAGSYNEQFF.

The chain recombines TRBV7-9 with TRBJ2-7, with D perhaps TRBD2 (5 bases). V was trimmed by 2 bases and J by 4 bases, leaving 15 bases between them. The CDR3 runs to 15 residues. Germline values: CDR1 SEHNR, CDR2 FQNEAQ (reference sequence). The CDR3: CASSLSTTRSYEQYF. The CDR3, as DNA: TGTGCCAGCAGCTTATCGACTACCCGGTCGTACGAGCAGTACTTC.

The genes are TRBV5-6 and TRBJ1-1, with D uncertain. The germline V gene encodes CDR1 SGHDT and CDR2 YYEEEE. The CDR3 loop spans 13 amino acids. V was shortened by 2 bases and J by 6 bases, with 11 bases between the two germline ends. The CDR3 protein is CASSFFSAAEAFF. The CDR3 DNA follows: TGTGCCAGCAGCTTTTTTAGTGCGGCTGAAGCTTTCTTT.

This clone is a singleton in its sample. This chain connects TRBV2 to TRBJ2-1; TRBD2 matches at 11 bases. The CDR3 length is 16 residues. With V trimmed by 4 bases and J by 9 bases, 11 bases remained unmatched. Germline V gene sequence: CDR1 SNHLY, CDR2 FYNNEI. CDR3 residues: CASSAPSSGRAVEQFF. CDR3 DNA sequence: TGTGCCAGCAGTGCCCCGAGTAGCGGGAGGGCCGTTGAGCAGTTCTTC.

This clone was seen just once. J is TRBJ2-2 and V is TRBV6-1; tentative D call: TRBD1 (6 bases). Germline V gives CDR1 MNHNS, CDR2 SASEGT. V was cut by 10 bases and J by 3 bases, with 15 bases left in between. This CDR3 spans 14 amino acids. The CDR3 DNA is TGTGCCACAAAGCCAGGGGCTGACACCGGGGAGCTGTTTTTT. Its protein is CATKPGADTGELFF.